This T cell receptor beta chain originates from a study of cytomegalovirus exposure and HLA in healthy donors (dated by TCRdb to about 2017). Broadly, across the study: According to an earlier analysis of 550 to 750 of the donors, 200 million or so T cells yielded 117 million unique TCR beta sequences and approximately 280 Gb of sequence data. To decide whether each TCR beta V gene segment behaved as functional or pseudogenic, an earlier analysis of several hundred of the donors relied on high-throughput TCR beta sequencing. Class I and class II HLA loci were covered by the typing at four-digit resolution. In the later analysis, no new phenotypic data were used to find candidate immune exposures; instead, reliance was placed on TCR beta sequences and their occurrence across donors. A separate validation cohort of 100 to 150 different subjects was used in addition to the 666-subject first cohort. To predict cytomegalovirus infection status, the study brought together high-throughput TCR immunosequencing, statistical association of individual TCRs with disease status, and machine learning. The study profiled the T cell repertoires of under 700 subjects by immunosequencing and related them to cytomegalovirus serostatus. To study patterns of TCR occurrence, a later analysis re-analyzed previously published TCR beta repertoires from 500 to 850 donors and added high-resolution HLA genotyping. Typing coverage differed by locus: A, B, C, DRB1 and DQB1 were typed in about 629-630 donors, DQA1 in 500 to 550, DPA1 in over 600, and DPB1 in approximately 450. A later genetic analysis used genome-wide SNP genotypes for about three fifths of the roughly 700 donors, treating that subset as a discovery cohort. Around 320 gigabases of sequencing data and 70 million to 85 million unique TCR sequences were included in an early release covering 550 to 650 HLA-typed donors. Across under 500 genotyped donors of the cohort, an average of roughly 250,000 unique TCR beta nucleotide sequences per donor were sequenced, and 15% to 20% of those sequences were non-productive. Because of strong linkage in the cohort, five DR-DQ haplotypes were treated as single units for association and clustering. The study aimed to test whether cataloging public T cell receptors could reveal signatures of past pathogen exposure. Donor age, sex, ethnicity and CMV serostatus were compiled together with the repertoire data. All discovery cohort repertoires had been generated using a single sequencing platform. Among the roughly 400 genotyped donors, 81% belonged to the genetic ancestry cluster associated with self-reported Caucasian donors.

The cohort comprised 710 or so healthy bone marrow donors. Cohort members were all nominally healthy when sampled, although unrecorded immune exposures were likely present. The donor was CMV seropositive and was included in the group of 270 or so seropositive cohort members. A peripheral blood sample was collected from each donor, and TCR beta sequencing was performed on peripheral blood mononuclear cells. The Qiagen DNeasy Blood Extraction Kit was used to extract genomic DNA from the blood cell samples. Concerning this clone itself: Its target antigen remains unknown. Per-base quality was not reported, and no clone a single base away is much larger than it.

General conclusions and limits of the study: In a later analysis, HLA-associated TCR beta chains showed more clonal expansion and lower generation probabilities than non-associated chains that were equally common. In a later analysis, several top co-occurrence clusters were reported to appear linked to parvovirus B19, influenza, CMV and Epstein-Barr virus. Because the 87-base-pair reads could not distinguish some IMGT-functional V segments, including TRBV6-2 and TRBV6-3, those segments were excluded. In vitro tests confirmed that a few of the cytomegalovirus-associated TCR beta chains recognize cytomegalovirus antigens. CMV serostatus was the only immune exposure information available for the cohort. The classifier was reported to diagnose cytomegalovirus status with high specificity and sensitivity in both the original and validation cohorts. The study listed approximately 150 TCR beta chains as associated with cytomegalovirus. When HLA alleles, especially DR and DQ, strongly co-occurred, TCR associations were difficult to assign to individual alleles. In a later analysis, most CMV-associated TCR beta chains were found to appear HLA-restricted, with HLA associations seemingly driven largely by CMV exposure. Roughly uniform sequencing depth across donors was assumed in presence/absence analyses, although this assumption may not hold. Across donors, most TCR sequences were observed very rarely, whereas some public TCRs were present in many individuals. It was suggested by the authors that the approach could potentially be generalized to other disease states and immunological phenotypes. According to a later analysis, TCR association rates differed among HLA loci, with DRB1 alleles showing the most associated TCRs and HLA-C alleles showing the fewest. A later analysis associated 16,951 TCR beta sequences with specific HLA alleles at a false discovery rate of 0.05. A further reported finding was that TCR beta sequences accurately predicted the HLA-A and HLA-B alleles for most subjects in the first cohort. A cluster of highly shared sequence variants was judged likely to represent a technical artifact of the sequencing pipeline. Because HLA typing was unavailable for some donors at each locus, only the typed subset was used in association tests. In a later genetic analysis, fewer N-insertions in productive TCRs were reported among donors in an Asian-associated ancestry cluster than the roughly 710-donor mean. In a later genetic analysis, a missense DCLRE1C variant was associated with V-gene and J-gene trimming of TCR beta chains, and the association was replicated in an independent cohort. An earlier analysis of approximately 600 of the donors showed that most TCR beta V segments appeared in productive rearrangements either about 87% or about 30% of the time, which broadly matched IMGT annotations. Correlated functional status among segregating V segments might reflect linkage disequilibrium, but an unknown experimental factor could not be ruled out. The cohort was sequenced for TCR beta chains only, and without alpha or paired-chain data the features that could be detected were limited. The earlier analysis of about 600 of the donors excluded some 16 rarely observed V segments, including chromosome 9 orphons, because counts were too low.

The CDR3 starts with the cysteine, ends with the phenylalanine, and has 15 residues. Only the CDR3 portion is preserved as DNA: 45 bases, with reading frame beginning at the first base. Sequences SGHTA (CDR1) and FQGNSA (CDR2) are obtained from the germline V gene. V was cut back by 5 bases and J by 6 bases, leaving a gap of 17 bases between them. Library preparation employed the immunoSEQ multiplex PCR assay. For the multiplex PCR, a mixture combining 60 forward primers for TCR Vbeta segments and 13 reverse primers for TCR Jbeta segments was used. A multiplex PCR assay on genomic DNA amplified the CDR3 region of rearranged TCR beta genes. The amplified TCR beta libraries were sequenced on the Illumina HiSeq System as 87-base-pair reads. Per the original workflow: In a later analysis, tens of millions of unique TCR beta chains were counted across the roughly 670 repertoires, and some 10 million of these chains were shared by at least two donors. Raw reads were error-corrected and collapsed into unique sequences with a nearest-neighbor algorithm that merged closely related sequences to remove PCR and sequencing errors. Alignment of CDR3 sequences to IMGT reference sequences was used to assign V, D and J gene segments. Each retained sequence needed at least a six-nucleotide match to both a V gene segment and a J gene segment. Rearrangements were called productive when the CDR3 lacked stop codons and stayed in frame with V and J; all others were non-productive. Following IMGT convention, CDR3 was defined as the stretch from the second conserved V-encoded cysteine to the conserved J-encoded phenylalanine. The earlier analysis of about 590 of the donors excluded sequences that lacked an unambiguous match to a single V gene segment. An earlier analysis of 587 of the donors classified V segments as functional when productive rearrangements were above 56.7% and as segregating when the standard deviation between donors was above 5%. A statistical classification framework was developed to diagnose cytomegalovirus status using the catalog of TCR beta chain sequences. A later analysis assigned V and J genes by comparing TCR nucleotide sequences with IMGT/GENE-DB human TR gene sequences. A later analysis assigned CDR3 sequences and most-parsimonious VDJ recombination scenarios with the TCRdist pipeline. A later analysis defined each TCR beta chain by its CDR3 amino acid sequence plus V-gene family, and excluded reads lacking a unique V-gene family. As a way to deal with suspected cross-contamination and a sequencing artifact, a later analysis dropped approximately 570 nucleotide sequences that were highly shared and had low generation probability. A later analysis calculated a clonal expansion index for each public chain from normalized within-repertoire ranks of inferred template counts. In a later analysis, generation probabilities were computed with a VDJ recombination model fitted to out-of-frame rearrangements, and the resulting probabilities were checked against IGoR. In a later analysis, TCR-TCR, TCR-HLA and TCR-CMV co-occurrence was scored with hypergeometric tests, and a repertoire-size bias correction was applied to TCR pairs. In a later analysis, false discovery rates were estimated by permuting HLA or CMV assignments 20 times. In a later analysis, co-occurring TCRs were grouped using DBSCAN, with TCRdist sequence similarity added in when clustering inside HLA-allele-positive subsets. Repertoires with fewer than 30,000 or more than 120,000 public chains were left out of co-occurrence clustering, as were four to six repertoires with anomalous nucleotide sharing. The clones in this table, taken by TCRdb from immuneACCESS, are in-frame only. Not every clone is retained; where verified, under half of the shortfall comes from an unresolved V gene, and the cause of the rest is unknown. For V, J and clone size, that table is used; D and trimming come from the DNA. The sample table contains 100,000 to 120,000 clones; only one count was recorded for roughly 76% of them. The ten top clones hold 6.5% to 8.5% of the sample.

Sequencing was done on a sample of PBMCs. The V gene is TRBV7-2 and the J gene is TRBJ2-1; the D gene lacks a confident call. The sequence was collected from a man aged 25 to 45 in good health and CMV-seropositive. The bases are TGTGCCAGCAGCAACCCACTCCCGGGTCGCAATGAGCAGTTCTTC. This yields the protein CASSNPLPGRNEQFF.